This T cell receptor beta chain is from a study of blood T cell repertoires in COVID-19. Across the whole study: Donors in the United States, Italy and Spain gave samples during acute or convalescent COVID-19. The analysed material was cDNA or gDNA that came from T cells, B-cell-depleted T cells, or PBMCs.

The CDR3 loop spans 14 amino acids. With 6 bases clipped from V and 1 base from J, the junction kept 1 base outside the gene matches. The V gene's germline CDR1 is WSHSY and CDR2 SAAADI. Measured with immunoSEQ multiplex PCR; TCRdb has only the in-frame clones, and not every one. This table holds about 220,000 clones, more than 80% found once. Cohort allocation depended upon clinical history that participants reported. Sample: PBMCs or T cells enriched from blood (not recorded which). The receptor comes from a woman in her 40s with acute COVID-19. The V and J genes are TRBV10-2 and TRBJ2-5; 11 bases agree with TRBD2. In DNA form, the CDR3 reads TGCGCCAGCAGCGGGACTAGCGGCCAAGAGACCCAGTACTTC. Encoded protein: CASSGTSGQETQYF.